This TCR beta chain was documented in a study of shared clonotypes between healthy human individuals (dated by TCRdb to 2018 to 2021). Concerning the study at large: A few men and a couple of women, aged 18 to 49 years, made up the cohort. Libraries were prepared and TCR repertoires were sequenced by different laboratories using diverse techniques, in order to increase sequencing depth and limit assay-specific biases. For each donor, CD4 naive and CD4 memory were each run on three plates, CD8 naive on two plates, and CD8 memory on one plate. The study deeply sequenced blood TCR repertoires of about 5 healthy adults to estimate repertoire size and the extent of clonotype sharing between individuals. Leukapheresis yielded between about 0.9 and 9.5 billion PBMCs per donor. Points the paper makes about the study in general: Sampling was limited to blood, and TCR repertoires in tissue likely differ from TCR repertoires in blood. Incomplete sequencing was indicated by rarefaction of sorted-subset datasets, despite the large sequencing depth. The small number of donors limited the genetic and exposure-history diversity represented. Naive subsets generally had larger estimated clonotype richness than memory subsets. Higher generation probabilities were observed for clonotypes shared by all four sorted-subset donors than for non-shared clonotypes. Roughly 5.2% of naive CD4, around 4% of naive CD8, about 2.4% of memory CD4, and over 0.35% of memory CD8 clonotypes were shared across several donors. Pairwise subsampling led to the expectation that sequencing depth would affect the degree of clonotype sharing among donors.

The germline V gene (reference sequence) specifies LNHDA as CDR1 and SQIVND as CDR2. V is trimmed back by 6 bases and J by 2 bases, and the junction contains 2 bases that no gene match accounts for. Including cysteine and phenylalanine, the CDR3 has 13 amino acids. The DNA shown is the 39-base CDR3, in frame from base 1. Donors were healthy HIV-negative adults with no recently reported acute infections or vaccinations. All donors were Caucasian adults living in Nashville, Tennessee, USA. CD4+ T cells were enriched by magnetic negative selection, after which naive cells were positively selected on CD45RA and the negative fraction was taken as the memory subset. Blood was obtained by leukapheresis, after which PBMCs were separated by Ficoll-Histopaque density gradient centrifugation and cryopreserved in liquid nitrogen vapor phase. Analytical flow cytometry was used to check the purity and quantity of each magnetically sorted T cell population. From each sorted fraction, genomic DNA was isolated and quantified by UV absorbance on a Nanodrop 2000c.

Points on this clone: This receptor's antigen is unknown. It has no much larger one-base neighbor in the sample; base qualities were not kept.

TCR CDR3 regions were amplified from genomic DNA by multiplex PCR using the deep immunoSEQ assay. Extracted genomic DNA from each cell subset was distributed evenly across all wells of several immunoSEQ 96-well plates, and each plate was treated as a replicate. For sorted subsets, each replicate PCR was loaded with roughly 190 ng genomic DNA, equivalent to roughly 30,000 T cell genomes. Purified libraries were measured with a Qubit 3.0 fluorometer, size-checked on a Bioanalyzer 2100, and measured again with the KAPA Library Quantification kit. Each immunoSEQ 96-well plate was sequenced on its own single-read 150-cycle Illumina NextSeq 550 flow cell. Per the authors' processing: The immunoSEQ output contained only junctional sequences without quality scores, so filtering could not match that applied to full-length reads. To assign V/J genes and CDR3, sequences were annotated against IMGT germline references using PyIR, a Python wrapper for IgBLAST v1.9. Reads with weak V/J assignments (E-value above 1e-6), missing CDR3, stop codons, out-of-frame junctions, or ambiguous translated residues were removed. V3J clonotypes were defined by identical inferred V gene, J gene, and CDR3 amino acid sequence. To compute the percentage overlap between repertoires, the number of shared unique clonotypes was divided by the size of the smaller repertoire. Richness of each repertoire was evaluated using RTK rarefaction, the Chao1 estimator, and Recon v2.1 estimates of unobserved clonotypes. Generation probabilities were computed with OLGA for all TCRbeta clonotypes obtained by the gDNA method from several donors. TCRdb retrieved this table from immuneACCESS and kept in-frame rearrangements only. Not all clones are present; in checked studies, unresolved V genes account for under half, and no reason is known for the remainder. V, J and clone size are taken as reported in that table, and D and trimming were inferred from the DNA itself. This sample comprises approximately 1,000,000 clones, around 82% of them detected only once. Approximately 0.5% of the sample is held by the ten biggest clonotypes.

Here the chain combines TRBV19 and TRBJ1-2, with TRBD1 matching 8 junction bases. The source of this sequence is a man between 18 and 35 years old in good health. Some clones in this sample may be carry-over from other donors' samples. Sequenced input: memory CD4+ T cells from PBMCs. This sample's cell subset or site label indicates: CD45RA-negative fraction. The DNA is as follows: TGTGCCAGTAGGAGGACAGGGAACTATGGCTACACCTTC. The translation is CASRRTGNYGYTF.